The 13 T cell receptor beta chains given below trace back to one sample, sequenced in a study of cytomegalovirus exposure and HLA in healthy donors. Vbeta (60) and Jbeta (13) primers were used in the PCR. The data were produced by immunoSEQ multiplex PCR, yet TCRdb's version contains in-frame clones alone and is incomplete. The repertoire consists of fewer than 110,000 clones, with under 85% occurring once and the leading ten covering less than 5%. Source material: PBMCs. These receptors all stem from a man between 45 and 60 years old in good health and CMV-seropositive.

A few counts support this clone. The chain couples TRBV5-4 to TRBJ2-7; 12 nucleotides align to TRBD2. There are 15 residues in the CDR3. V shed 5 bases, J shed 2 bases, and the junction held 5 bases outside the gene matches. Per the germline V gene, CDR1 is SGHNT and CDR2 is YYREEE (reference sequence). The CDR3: CASSRTSGKPYEQYF. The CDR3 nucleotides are TGTGCCAGCAGTCGGACTAGCGGGAAGCCCTACGAGCAGTACTTC.

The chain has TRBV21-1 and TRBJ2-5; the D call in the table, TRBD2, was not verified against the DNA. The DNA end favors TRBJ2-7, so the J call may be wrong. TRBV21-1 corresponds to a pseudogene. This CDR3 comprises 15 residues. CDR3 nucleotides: TGTGCCAGCAGCAGTATAGCGGGCCTCACCTACGAGCAGTACTTC. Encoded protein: CASSSIAGLTYEQYF.

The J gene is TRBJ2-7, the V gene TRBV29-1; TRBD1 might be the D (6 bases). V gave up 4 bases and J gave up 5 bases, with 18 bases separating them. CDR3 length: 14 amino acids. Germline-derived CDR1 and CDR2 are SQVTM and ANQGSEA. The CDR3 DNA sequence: TGCAGCGTTGTAGGTAACAGGGTTCGGCACGAGCAGTACTTC. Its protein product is CSVVGNRVRHEQYF.

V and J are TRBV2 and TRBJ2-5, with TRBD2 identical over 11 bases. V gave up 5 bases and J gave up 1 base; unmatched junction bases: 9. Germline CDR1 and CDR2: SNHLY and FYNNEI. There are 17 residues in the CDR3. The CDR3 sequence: CASSLPRLAGTQETQYF. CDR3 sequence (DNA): TGTGCCAGCAGTCTCCCTCGACTAGCGGGAACCCAAGAGACCCAGTACTTC.

CDR3 in amino acids: CASSYPYTLQGLLWGTEAFF. CDR3 nucleotide sequence: TGTGCCAGCAGTTACCCCTACACCCTACAGGGGTTGCTTTGGGGTACTGAAGCTTTCTTT. The V and J genes are TRBV6-7 and TRBJ1-1; 7 positions match TRBD1. TRBV6-7 carries the ORF label, with uncertain function. The CDR3 is 20 amino acids. J lost 5 bases, V lost 2 bases, and 23 bases had no gene match.

The CDR3 protein is CASSAQGGHNEQFF. CDR3 nucleotide sequence: TGTGCCAGCAGTGCTCAGGGAGGTCACAATGAGCAGTTCTTC. The rearrangement uses TRBV2 and TRBJ2-1, with D tentatively TRBD2 (6 bases). The CDR3 runs 14 residues. Looked up from germline, CDR1 is SNHLY and CDR2 is FYNNEI. The V gene lost 4 bases and the J gene lost 5 bases, with 12 bases spanning the gap.

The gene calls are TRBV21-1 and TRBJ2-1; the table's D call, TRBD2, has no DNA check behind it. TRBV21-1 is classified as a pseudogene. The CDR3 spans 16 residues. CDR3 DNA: TGTGCCAGCAGCGAGTGGGAGGTCCCGTTTATTCATGAGCAGTTCTTC. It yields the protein CASSEWEVPFIHEQFF.

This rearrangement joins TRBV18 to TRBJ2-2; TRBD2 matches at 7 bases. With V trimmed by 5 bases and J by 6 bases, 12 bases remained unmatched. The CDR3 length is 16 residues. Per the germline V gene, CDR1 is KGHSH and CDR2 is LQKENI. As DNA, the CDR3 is TGTGCCAGCTCATCCTTAGCGGGCCAGGCCTCCGGGGAGCTGTTTTTT. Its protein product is CASSSLAGQASGELFF. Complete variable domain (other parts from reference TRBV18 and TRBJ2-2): NAGVMQNPRHLVRRRGQEARLRCSPMKGHSHVYWYRQLPEEGLKFMVYLQKENIIDESGMPKERFSAEFPKEGPSILRIQQVVRGDSAAYFCASSSLAGQASGELFFGEGSRLTVL.

Here the CDR3 DNA reads TGTGCCAGCAGGTCCTCGAGCTCCTATAATTCACCCCTCCACTTT. Its protein is CASRSSSSYNSPLHF. This sequence joins TRBV27 and TRBJ1-6, with no clear D. V was pared by 6 bases and J by 0 bases, with 9 bases between. The CDR3 consists of 15 residues. The germline gives CDR1 MNHEY, CDR2 SMNVEV (reference sequence).

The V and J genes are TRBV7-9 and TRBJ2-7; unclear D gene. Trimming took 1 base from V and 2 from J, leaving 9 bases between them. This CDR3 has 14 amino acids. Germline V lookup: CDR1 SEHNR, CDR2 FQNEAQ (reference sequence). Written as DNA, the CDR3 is TGTGCCAGCAGCTTAGGCCAGGAAACCTACGAGCAGTACTTC. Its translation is CASSLGQETYEQYF.

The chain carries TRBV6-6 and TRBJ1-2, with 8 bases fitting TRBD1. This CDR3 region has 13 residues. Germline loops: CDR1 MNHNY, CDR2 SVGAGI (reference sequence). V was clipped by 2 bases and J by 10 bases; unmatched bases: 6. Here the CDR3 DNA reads TGTGCCAGCAGTTACCCGGGACAGGATTCCTACACCTTC. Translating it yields CASSYPGQDSYTF.

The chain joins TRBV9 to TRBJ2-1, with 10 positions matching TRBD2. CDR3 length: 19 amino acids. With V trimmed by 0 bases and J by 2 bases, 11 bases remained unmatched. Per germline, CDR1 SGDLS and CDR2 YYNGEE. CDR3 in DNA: TGTGCCAGCAGCGTAGCTAGGCTAGCGGGAGTTAGGGCCTACAATGAGCAGTTCTTC. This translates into CASSVARLAGVRAYNEQFF.

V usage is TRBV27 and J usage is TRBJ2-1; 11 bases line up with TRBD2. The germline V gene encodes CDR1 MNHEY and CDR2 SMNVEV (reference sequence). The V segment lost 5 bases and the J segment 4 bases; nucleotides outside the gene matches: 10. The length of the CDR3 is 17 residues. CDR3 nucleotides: TGTGCCAGCAGTATCAGACTAGCGGGATCATTATACAATGAGCAGTTCTTC. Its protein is CASSIRLAGSLYNEQFF.